This T cell receptor beta chain was profiled in a study of long-term antiretroviral therapy in people with HIV. The study, taken as a whole, reports: ART preceded a rise in diversity that nonetheless stayed lower than in transplant donor controls. Clonal populations expanded prior to ART predominated within the repertoire at all time points. Controls showed broader CDR3 length ranges than did the HIV repertoires. Dating from about 2003 to 2018, the blood was possibly obtained under older ART regimens.

A note on this clone: Its cognate antigen is unknown.

This was the immunoSEQ v3.0 assay at survey level. This table comes from immunoSEQ multiplex PCR, and its TCRdb copy is limited to in-frame clones, with some not included. The sample has some 20,000 clones, 80% to 95% seen once. V lost 0 bases and J 3 bases, leaving 13 bases between the germline ends. Per germline, CDR1 SGHNT and CDR2 YYREEE (reference sequence). CDR3 size: 16 residues. The sequenced sample was unsorted PBMCs, obtained 4.4 years after starting antiretroviral therapy. The V and J genes are TRBV5-4 and TRBJ2-1, with a weak D call TRBD2 (6 bases). This TCR derives from a woman in her fifties or sixties with HIV. In DNA form, the CDR3 reads TGTGCCAGCAGCTTGGGGAGGGTCGGTTACTACAATGAGCAGTTCTTC. Translation gives CASSLGRVGYYNEQFF.